The text below deals with one T cell receptor (beta chain). The data stem from a study of blood T cell repertoires in COVID-19. Trimming removed 3 bases at V and 0 bases at J, with 9 bases between. The CDR3 runs to 15 residues. The V gene's germline CDR1 is SGHTA and CDR2 FQGNSA. Generated by immunoSEQ multiplex PCR, the TCRdb table keeps only in-frame clones and is missing some. The table has 150,000 to 200,000 clones, around 84% seen once; the top ten hold roughly 20%. This TCR was recovered from a woman over 75 with acute or convalescent COVID-19. Sample: peripheral blood. V usage is TRBV7-2 and J usage is TRBJ1-5, with no clear D. CDR3 in DNA: TGTGCCAGCAGCTTTACCGCGGTTAGCAATCAGCCCCAGCATTTT. Translation gives CASSFTAVSNQPQHF.